A single sample is the source of the 23 T cell receptor beta chains below, sequenced in a study of T cells in Graves' hyperthyroidism and ophthalmopathy (dated by TCRdb to the late 2010s). Libraries were built with multiplex PCR. TCRdb names Illumina HiSeq 2000 as the instrument used. TCR beta CDR3 regions were amplified from RNA transcripts. The TCR CDR3 was subjected to a first round of RT-PCR using the HTBI primer set and the Qiagen OneStep RT-PCR kit. In TCRdb, the public reads were trimmed at Q25 with fastp and aligned with MiXCR, with productive beta chains retained. Each record represents a unique CDR3 protein, reported with the most common genes and DNA among its rows. Within this sample are 250,000 or so distinct CDR3 sequences, with 12% to 15% of them counted one time only. Roughly 31% of the sample goes to the ten largest clones. Input material: blood. The receptors were gathered from a woman aged 45-65 years with Graves' hyperthyroidism that later progressed to Graves' ophthalmopathy.

This clonotype occurred many times. The chain joins TRBV25-1 to TRBJ2-7, with TRBD2 as a possible D gene (6 bases). Trimming took 2 bases from V and 5 from J, leaving 22 bases between them. This CDR3 region has 17 residues. Germline assignment: CDR1 MGHDK and CDR2 SYGVNS. The CDR3 loop is CASSEGGAGRGWNEQYF. CDR3 coding DNA: TGTGCCAGCAGTGAAGGCGGGGCAGGGCGTGGATGGAACGAGCAGTACTTC.

This clonotype was seen at least ten times. This chain connects TRBV6-1 to TRBJ1-5; TRBD1 is a possible D gene (5 bases). The CDR3 is 13 residues long. V was pared by 1 base and J by 7 bases, with 8 bases between. Germline CDR1 MNHNS, CDR2 SASEGT. This chain's CDR3 is CASSEERGQPQHF. The CDR3 region has the DNA TGTGCCAGCAGTGAAGAGAGGGGCCAGCCCCAGCATTTT.

This clonotype has at least ten counts. The gene calls are TRBV20-1 and TRBJ2-5; 13 nucleotides line up with TRBD2. CDR3 size: 15 residues. Germline V gives CDR1 DFQATT, CDR2 SNEGSKA (reference sequence). V lost 6 bases to trimming and J lost 4 bases; unmatched junction nucleotides: 8. For the CDR3, the DNA is TGCAGTGCGGTGACTAGCGGGAGGCTTGGAGAGACCCAGTACTTC. Translation gives CSAVTSGRLGETQYF.

The table lists this clonotype with a few counts. The chain couples TRBV9 to TRBJ1-3, with 8 bases aligning to TRBD1. The CDR3 spans 16 residues. Germline values: CDR1 SGDLS, CDR2 YYNGEE. The V and J ends lost 3 bases and 3 bases, in that order; junction bases with no gene match: 8. In DNA form, the CDR3 reads TGTGCCAGCAGCGGCAAGACAGGGGAAATTGGAAACACCATATATTTT. As protein: CASSGKTGEIGNTIYF.

This clonotype was found many times. V usage is TRBV2 and J usage is TRBJ2-1; no clear D gene. In germline, CDR1 is SNHLY, CDR2 FYNNEI. V lost 4 bases and J 5 bases, leaving 9 bases between the germline ends. The CDR3 spans 13 residues. This CDR3 reads CASSVDGDNEQFF. DNA of the CDR3: TGTGCCAGCAGTGTTGACGGTGACAATGAGCAGTTCTTC.

This clonotype was counted at least ten times. The CDR3 nucleotides read TGTGCCAGCAGCCAGTTCCTGGGAGTAGGCAATCAGCCCCAGCATTTT. Its protein product is CASSQFLGVGNQPQHF. The chain couples TRBV3-1 to TRBJ1-5; unclear D gene. This CDR3 is 16 amino acids long. Germline CDR1 and CDR2: LGHDT and YNNKEL (reference sequence). Trimming stripped 3 bases from V and 2 bases from J, with 14 bases between.

This clonotype showed up many times. The rearrangement joins TRBV4-1 to TRBJ2-2; D not certain. This CDR3 has 16 amino acids. Per the germline V gene, CDR1 is MGHRA and CDR2 is YSYEKL. Trimming stripped 3 bases from V and 6 bases from J, with 17 bases between. The CDR3 DNA follows: TGCGCCAGCAGCCAGCTAGACCTAATAATGCCCGGGGAGCTGTTTTTT. It encodes CASSQLDLIMPGELFF.

At least ten counts were recorded for this clonotype. The genes are TRBV6-5 and TRBJ2-7, with D perhaps TRBD2 (6 bases). Per germline, CDR1 MNHEY and CDR2 SVGAGI. Trimming removed 0 bases from V and 3 bases from J, with 15 bases in between. The CDR3 has 16 amino acids. The CDR3 DNA is TGTGCCAGCAGTTACTCGAGGATGCGGGGTAACTACGAGCAGTACTTC. This translates into CASSYSRMRGNYEQYF.

The sample holds one count of this clonotype. The chain combines TRBV10-3 with TRBJ2-7; 11 bases line up with TRBD2. J was trimmed by 3 bases and V by 6 bases; bases with no gene match: 7. The CDR3 runs to 15 residues. Germline loops: CDR1 ENHRY, CDR2 SYGVKD. CDR3 sequence: CAISRTSGGHYEQYF. CDR3 nucleotide sequence: TGTGCCATCAGCCGTACTAGCGGGGGCCACTACGAGCAGTACTTC.

This clonotype showed up many times. The V gene is TRBV3-1, the J gene TRBJ1-1; 8 bases align to TRBD1. The germline V gene encodes CDR1 LGHDT and CDR2 YNNKEL (reference sequence). J was trimmed by 4 bases and V by 1 base; bases with no gene match: 2. This CDR3 is 14 amino acids long. The CDR3 protein is CASSQGTGFTEAFF. The CDR3, as DNA: TGTGCCAGCAGCCAAGGGACAGGGTTCACTGAAGCTTTCTTT.

Remarks on this clonotype: The CDR3 carries no conserved terminal phenylalanine or tryptophan, so it likely arises from a read error. The V and J genes are TRBV28 and TRBJ1-5, with 9 bases lining up with TRBD1. The germline CDR1 and CDR2 sequences are MDHEN and SYDVKM. The J segment lost 1 base and the V segment lost 0 bases, leaving 13 bases of the junction unmatched. CDR3 size: 20 residues. The DNA of the CDR3 is TGTGCCAGCAGTTTATGGGCGACAGGGGGAGGAATGAAAAGCAATCAGCCCCAGCATCTT. This translates into CASSLWATGGGMKSNQPQHL.

This clonotype was seen at least ten times. J is TRBJ2-3 and V is TRBV11-2, with 8 positions matching TRBD2. The CDR3 loop spans 15 amino acids. Trimming cost V 5 bases and J 4 bases; bases outside gene matches: 8. The germline gives CDR1 SGHAT, CDR2 FQNNGV. CDR3 region: CASSLPGREADTQYF. The CDR3 coding sequence is TGTGCCAGCAGCCTCCCCGGGCGGGAGGCAGATACGCAGTATTTT.

This clonotype was observed at least ten times. The V gene is TRBV18, the J gene TRBJ1-3; no clear D gene. The CDR3 totals 13 residues. V was pared by 4 bases and J by 4 bases, with 8 bases between. CDR1 is KGHSH and CDR2 is LQKENI in the germline V gene. CDR3 DNA sequence: TGTGCCAGCTCACGGGAATCCGGAAACACCATATATTTT. Translating it yields CASSRESGNTIYF.

CDR3 sequence: CSSVTGGHGIEQYF. CDR3 in DNA: TGCAGTTCCGTGACAGGGGGGCATGGAATCGAGCAGTACTTC. This rearrangement joins TRBV20-1 to TRBJ2-7; TRBD1 matches 9 bases. Germline CDR1 DFQATT, CDR2 SNEGSKA (reference sequence). V lost 8 bases, J lost 6 bases, and 14 bases stayed unmatched. This CDR3 contains 14 residues.

The V gene is TRBV7-9, the J gene TRBJ1-2; perhaps TRBD1 as D (5 bases). Germline loops: CDR1 SEHNR, CDR2 FQNEAQ (reference sequence). Trimming removed 5 bases at V and 6 bases at J, with 22 bases between. This CDR3 spans 16 amino acids. Here the CDR3 DNA reads TGTGCCAGCAGCCACCTTGGGGGAGTAGAGAAGGATGGCTACACCTTC. Protein sequence: CASSHLGGVEKDGYTF. Variable domain in full (rest from reference TRBV7-9 and TRBJ1-2): DTGVSQNPRHKITKRGQNVTFRCDPISEHNRLYWYRQTLGQGPEFLTYFQNEAQLEKSRLLSDRFSAERPKGSFSTLEIQRTEQGDSAMYLCASSHLGGVEKDGYTFGSGTRLTVV.

This clonotype has a single count. V usage is TRBV6-1 and J usage is TRBJ2-6; no clear D. CDR3 length equals 17 residues. V lost 6 bases and J lost 1, with 16 bases in between. Germline-derived CDR1 and CDR2 are MNHNS and SASEGT. DNA for the CDR3: TGTGCCAGCAGGGTAGGAATAGGAAGGTCTGGGGCCAACGTCCTGACTTTC. It encodes CASRVGIGRSGANVLTF.

This clonotype was recorded many times. This rearrangement joins TRBV29-1 to TRBJ2-7; the D is unclear. Per the germline V gene, CDR1 is SQVTM and CDR2 is ANQGSEA. CDR3 length: 14 residues. V lost 0 bases to trimming and J lost 3 bases, with 12 bases between them. This CDR3 reads CSVEDAAGFYEQYF. The CDR3 DNA follows: TGCAGCGTTGAAGATGCCGCCGGGTTCTACGAGCAGTACTTC.

Turning to this clonotype: This sequence may be a read error, since a much larger clone differs from it by one base. V is TRBV28 and J is TRBJ1-2; D call uncertain. This CDR3 comprises 13 residues. CDR1 MDHEN and CDR2 SYDVKM come from the germline V gene. V lost 5 bases, J lost 3 bases, and 10 bases lay in between. The chain's CDR3 is CASSPKGDYGYTF. In DNA, the CDR3 is TGTGCCAGCAGTCCAAAGGGTGACTATGGCTACACCTTC.

A few counts support this clonotype. The chain is built from TRBV15 and TRBJ2-3; weak D call: TRBD2 (6 bases). Trimming took off 1 base at V and 2 bases at J, with 16 bases between the two ends. The CDR3 runs to 17 residues. Germline lookup yields CDR1 LNHNV and CDR2 YYDKDF (reference sequence). This CDR3 reads CATSRGSSEIFTDTQYF. CDR3 coding DNA: TGTGCCACCAGCAGAGGTTCTAGCGAGATTTTCACAGATACGCAGTATTTT.

There are many counts of this clonotype. The chain has TRBV2 and TRBJ2-7, with 7 bases fitting TRBD2. Germline CDR1 and CDR2: SNHLY and FYNNEI. This CDR3 has 15 amino acids. V trimming: 2 bases; J trimming: 3 bases; junction bases outside the gene matches: 7. For the CDR3, the DNA is TGTGCCAGCAGTGAAATGCTAGCGGAACTCTACGAGCAGTACTTC. Its protein product is CASSEMLAELYEQYF.

A note on this clonotype: A much larger clone lies a single base off, so this may be a read error. This chain uses TRBV19 with TRBJ2-7; TRBD1 might be the D (6 bases). CDR1 is LNHDA, CDR2 SQIVND, per germline (reference sequence). The CDR3 spans 16 residues. The CDR3 spells CASSLQGNVASYGQYF. The CDR3 DNA is TGTGCCAGTAGTCTTCAGGGGAATGTGGCTTCCTACGGGCAGTACTTC.

This clonotype was counted at least ten times. The chain joins TRBV12-3 or TRBV12-4 to TRBJ2-3, with D unclear. The CDR3 consists of 15 residues. V was clipped by 1 base and J by 2 bases, with 10 bases between them. In DNA form, the CDR3 reads TGTGCCAGCAGTTTAGAACCAGCCCTCACAGATACGCAGTATTTT. This codes for CASSLEPALTDTQYF.

The chain has TRBV20-1 and TRBJ2-5; D not resolved. This CDR3 contains 12 residues. V dropped 1 base and J dropped 7 bases, with 10 bases sitting between them. CDR1 is DFQATT, CDR2 SNEGSKA, per germline (reference sequence). Here the CDR3 DNA reads TGCAGTGCTAGAGTTTTCTCAGGGACCCAGTACTTC. Its translation is CSARVFSGTQYF.